The clone carrying this TCR beta chain was observed many times. The CDR3 covers 15 residues. V gave up 5 bases and J gave up 0 bases; unmatched junction bases: 10. Germline CDR1 reads DFQATT; CDR2 reads SNEGSKA (reference sequence). MiXCR was run by TCRdb on the 5' RACE reads, yielding one entry per CDR3 protein. The sample holds about 630,000 distinct CDR3 sequences, 12% seen once. This sample is part of a study of T cells after yellow fever vaccination. The material sequenced was PBMCs, taken on the day of the yellow fever booster vaccination. This receptor was taken from a man between 25 and 39 years old who received the YFV17D yellow fever vaccine. V gene TRBV20-1 combines with J gene TRBJ2-7; 7 bases align to TRBD1. CDR3 nucleotide sequence: TGCAGTGCTCCGCGAATCGGGACAGTCTCCTACGAGCAGTACTTC. The encoded protein is CSAPRIGTVSYEQYF.